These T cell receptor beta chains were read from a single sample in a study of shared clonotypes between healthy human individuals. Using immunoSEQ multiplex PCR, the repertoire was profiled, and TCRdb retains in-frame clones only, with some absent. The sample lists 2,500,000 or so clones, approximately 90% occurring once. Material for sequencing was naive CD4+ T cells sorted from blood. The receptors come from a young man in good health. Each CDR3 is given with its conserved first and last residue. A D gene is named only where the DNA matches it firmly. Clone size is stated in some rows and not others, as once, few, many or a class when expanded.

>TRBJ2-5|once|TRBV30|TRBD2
CAWDRTSGGPKETQYF
TGTGCCTGGGACCGAACTAGCGGGGGCCCAAAAGAGACCCAGTACTTC
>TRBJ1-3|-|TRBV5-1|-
CASSLLSGFSGNTIYF
TGCGCCAGCAGCTTGCTCTCGGGGTTCTCTGGAAACACCATATATTTT
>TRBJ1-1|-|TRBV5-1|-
CASSLAGQSEAFF
TGCGCCAGCAGCTTGGCGGGACAATCTGAAGCTTTCTTT
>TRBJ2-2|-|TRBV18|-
CASSPTGYTGELFF
TGTGCCAGCTCACCAACAGGGTACACCGGGGAGCTGTTTTTT
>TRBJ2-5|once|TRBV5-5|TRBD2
CASSLVALAGAKETQYF
TGTGCCAGCAGCTTGGTAGCCCTAGCGGGAGCTAAAGAGACCCAGTACTTC
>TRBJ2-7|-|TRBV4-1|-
CASSQEGRGAGEQYF
TGCGCCAGCAGCCAAGAGGGCCGGGGGGCAGGAGAGCAGTACTTC
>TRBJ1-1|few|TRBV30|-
CAFIPNRNTEAFF
TGTGCCTTTATACCGAACAGGAACACTGAAGCTTTCTTT
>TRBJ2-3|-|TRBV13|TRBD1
CASSFQYRGEDTQYF
TGTGCCAGCAGCTTTCAGTACAGGGGTGAAGATACGCAGTATTTT
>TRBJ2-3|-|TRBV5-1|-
CASSLDGGGSSDTQYF
TGCGCCAGCAGCTTGGACGGGGGCGGGAGTAGCGATACGCAGTATTTT
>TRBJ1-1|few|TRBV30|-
CAWSRVNTEAFF
TGTGCCTGGTCCAGGGTGAACACTGAAGCTTTCTTT
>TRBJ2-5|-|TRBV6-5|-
CASSYSTASYLETQYF
TGTGCCAGCAGTTACTCGACGGCTTCCTACTTAGAGACCCAGTACTTC
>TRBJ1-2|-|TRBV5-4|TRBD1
CASSLQGEFGYTF
TGTGCCAGCAGCTTGCAGGGGGAATTCGGCTACACCTTC
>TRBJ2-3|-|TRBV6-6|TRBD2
CASSYAAGGPDTQYF
TGTGCCAGCAGTTACGCCGCGGGGGGCCCAGATACGCAGTATTTT
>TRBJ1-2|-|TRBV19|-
CASSLWDYGYTF
TGTGCCAGTAGTCTATGGGACTATGGCTACACCTTC
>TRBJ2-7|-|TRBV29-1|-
CSARDQSYEQYF
TGCAGCGCCCGGGACCAGTCCTACGAGCAGTACTTC
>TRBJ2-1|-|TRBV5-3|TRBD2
CARRGSGTEYNEQFF
TGTGCCAGAAGGGGTAGCGGGACCGAGTACAATGAGCAGTTCTTC
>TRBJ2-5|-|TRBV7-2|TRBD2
CASSPTSVSGETQYF
TGTGCCAGCAGCCCGACTAGCGTCTCGGGAGAGACCCAGTACTTC
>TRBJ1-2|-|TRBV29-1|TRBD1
CSVAQGQENYGYTF
TGCAGCGTTGCGCAGGGACAGGAAAACTATGGCTACACCTTC
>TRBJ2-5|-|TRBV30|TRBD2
CALTSGGEPRETQYF
TGTGCCTTAACTAGCGGGGGGGAGCCAAGGGAGACCCAGTACTTC
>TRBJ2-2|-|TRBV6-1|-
CASSVTSNTGELFF
TGTGCCAGCAGTGTTACTAGCAACACCGGGGAGCTGTTTTTT
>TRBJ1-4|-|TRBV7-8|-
CASSLREGFNEKLFF
TGTGCCAGCAGCTTAAGGGAGGGGTTTAATGAAAAACTGTTTTTT
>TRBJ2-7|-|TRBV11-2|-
CASSFTYGLTYEQYF
TGTGCCAGCAGCTTCACCTACGGGCTCACCTACGAGCAGTACTTC
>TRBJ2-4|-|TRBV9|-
CASSVDLNGGSADIQYF
TGTGCCAGCAGCGTAGACCTTAACGGGGGCTCTGCGGACATTCAGTACTTC
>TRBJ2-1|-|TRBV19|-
CASSQGPGSLAYNEQFF
TGTGCCAGTAGCCAGGGGCCGGGCAGTTTAGCTTACAATGAGCAGTTCTTC
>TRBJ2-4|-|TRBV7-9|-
CASSPGRALQQYF
TGTGCCAGCAGCCCCGGACGGGCTCTTCAGCAGTACTTC
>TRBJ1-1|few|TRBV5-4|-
CASSLGGRDTEAFF
TGTGCCAGCAGCTTGGGGGGGAGGGACACTGAAGCTTTCTTT